This entry lists 20 T cell receptor beta chains sequenced from one sample in a study of T cell repertoires in cytomegalovirus infection. The antigens for these receptors are not known. Each CDR3 protein is one row after TCRdb ran MiXCR on the reads. The sample holds about 700,000 distinct CDR3 sequences, around 35% seen once. The starting material was cultured PBMCs, obtained from culture after CMV antigen stimulation. These receptors all come from a human donor in good health (CMV status not recorded). Some clones in this sample may be carry-over from other donors' samples.

The chain is built from TRBV7-9 and TRBJ2-3, with a weak D call TRBD2 (5 bases). V lost 5 bases and J 6 bases, leaving 12 bases between the germline ends. CDR1 is SEHNR and CDR2 is FQNEAQ in the germline V gene (reference sequence). The CDR3 totals 13 residues. This CDR3 reads CASSPSSGDTQYF. For the CDR3, the DNA is TGTGCCAGCAGCCCCTCATCGGGGGATACGCAGTATTTT.

The rearrangement links TRBV12-3 or TRBV12-4 to TRBJ2-1; no firm D call. With 7 bases removed from V and 0 bases from J, the gap between germline ends came to 7 bases. This CDR3 spans 13 amino acids. The CDR3 sequence is CASTGPSYNEQFF. In DNA form, the CDR3 reads TGTGCCAGCACCGGGCCCTCCTACAATGAGCAGTTCTTC.

V is TRBV19 and J is TRBJ1-5; D uncertain. Trimming removed 1 base at V and 0 bases at J, with 4 bases between. The CDR3 runs 14 residues. Germline CDR1 and CDR2: LNHDA and SQIVND (reference sequence). CDR3 in amino acids: CASSIGASNQPQHF. As DNA, the CDR3 is TGTGCCAGTAGTATAGGGGCTAGCAATCAGCCCCAGCATTTT.

This clonotype occurred many times. J is TRBJ2-7 and V is TRBV7-8, with TRBD2 matching over 7 bases. The CDR3 totals 15 residues. Germline CDR1 is SGHVS and CDR2 is FQNEAQ. The J segment lost 5 bases and the V segment lost 4 bases, leaving 11 bases of the junction unmatched. The CDR3 is CASSSRRLAKDEQYF. The CDR3 region has the DNA TGTGCCAGCAGCTCCCGCCGACTAGCCAAGGACGAGCAGTACTTC.

This rearrangement joins TRBV7-9 to TRBJ2-7, with a weak D call TRBD1 (6 bases). CDR3 length: 15 amino acids. CDR1 and CDR2 from the germline V gene are SEHNR and FQNEAQ (reference sequence). V was pared by 1 base and J by 6 bases, with 16 bases between. The CDR3, as DNA: TGTGCCAGCAGCTTAGTTGGACAGCATTCCGGCGAGCAGTACTTC. Translation: CASSLVGQHSGEQYF.

This clonotype showed up just a few times. This rearrangement joins TRBV27 to TRBJ1-2; 7 bases fit TRBD1. Trimming removed 3 bases from V and 8 bases from J; junction bases left unmatched: 6. CDR1 and CDR2 from the germline V gene are MNHEY and SMNVEV (reference sequence). CDR3 size: 13 residues. The CDR3 region has the DNA TGTGCCAGCAGTTTCCAGGGGGAGGACGGCTACACCTTC. Amino acids: CASSFQGEDGYTF.

The J gene is TRBJ1-2, the V gene TRBV11-3; tentatively, D is TRBD1 (5 bases). Germline V gene lookup returns CDR1 SGHNT and CDR2 YENEEA. The CDR3 spans 16 residues. The V and J ends lost 0 bases and 2 bases respectively, with 13 bases between them. The CDR3 nucleotides read TGTGCCAGCAGCTTAGATCCGCAGGGAATCAACTATGGCTACACCTTC. Translating it yields CASSLDPQGINYGYTF.

This clonotype was found a few times. The chain combines TRBV6-1 with TRBJ2-2; D possibly uses TRBD1 or TRBD2 (5 bases each). CDR3 length equals 15 residues. Germline CDR1 is MNHNS and CDR2 is SASEGT. Trimming removed 5 bases at V and 5 bases at J, with 15 bases between. Here the CDR3 reads CASSPGPLRTGELFF. The CDR3 bases are TGTGCCAGCAGTCCGGGACCCCTCAGGACCGGGGAGCTGTTTTTT.

The genes are TRBV5-1 and TRBJ1-4; TRBD1 might be the D (6 bases). This CDR3 comprises 13 residues. Germline V CDR1 and CDR2: SGHRS, YFSETQ. The ends were cut back, 0 bases at V and 6 bases at J, with 6 bases in the middle. The CDR3 loop reads CASSLGQDEKLFF. The CDR3 nucleotides read TGCGCCAGCAGCTTGGGACAGGATGAAAAACTGTTTTTT.

This rearrangement joins TRBV12-3 or TRBV12-4 to TRBJ2-5; no reliable D call. The CDR3 extends over 13 amino acids. V was shortened by 6 bases and J by 3 bases, with 11 bases between the two germline ends. The CDR3 here is CASSRPPEETQYF. The CDR3 nucleotides are TGTGCCAGCAGCCGACCGCCCGAAGAGACCCAGTACTTC.

This clonotype has more than one count but fewer than ten. V and J are TRBV6-1 and TRBJ2-1; D possibly uses TRBD1 or TRBD2 (6 bases each). The CDR3 contains 15 residues. The germline gives CDR1 MNHNS, CDR2 SASEGT. Trimming removed 5 bases from V and 8 bases from J, with 19 bases in between. CDR3 sequence: CASSRGRRGTDEQFF. CDR3 in DNA: TGTGCCAGCAGTCGGGGAAGGAGGGGGACGGATGAGCAGTTCTTC.

The V and J genes are TRBV12-5 and TRBJ1-1, with TRBD1 matching over 7 bases. J was trimmed by 5 bases and V by 3 bases; bases with no gene match: 9. CDR3 size: 15 residues. Germline V gene lookup returns CDR1 LGHNT and CDR2 FRNRAP. The CDR3 spells CASGLSSPGGTEAFF. The CDR3 DNA follows: TGTGCTAGTGGTTTATCCTCTCCAGGGGGGACTGAAGCTTTCTTT.

The chain carries TRBV4-1 and TRBJ2-7; 8 bases line up with TRBD1. CDR3 length: 15 amino acids. Unmatched junction bases numbered 8, after V lost 1 base and J lost 6 bases. Germline V lookup: CDR1 MGHRA, CDR2 YSYEKL. CDR3 DNA sequence: TGCGCCAGCAGCCAAGGAGACTCGGACAGGGTCGAGCAGTACTTC. Its protein is CASSQGDSDRVEQYF.

This chain uses TRBV27 with TRBJ2-3; 12 bases are a match to TRBD2. Trimming took 0 bases from V and 2 from J; bases not matched to a gene: 6. This CDR3 is 18 amino acids long. Germline V gives CDR1 MNHEY, CDR2 SMNVEV (reference sequence). This chain's CDR3 is CASSLSSGLAGFTDTQYF. CDR3 DNA sequence: TGTGCCAGCAGTTTATCGTCGGGACTAGCGGGCTTCACAGATACGCAGTATTTT.

The gene calls are TRBV11-2 and TRBJ2-5; 8 bases map to TRBD1. V dropped 3 bases and J dropped 9; count of bases not matched to a gene: 3. The germline CDR1 and CDR2 sequences are SGHAT and FQNNGV. The CDR3 has 12 amino acids. The CDR3 DNA reads as TGTGCCAGCAGCTTGGACAGGGTACCCCAGTACTTC. It yields the protein CASSLDRVPQYF.

The sample holds a few counts of this clonotype. The chain recombines TRBV7-8 with TRBJ2-5; TRBD2 matches at 14 bases. Germline V CDR1 and CDR2: SGHVS, FQNEAQ. With 5 bases clipped from V and 4 bases from J, the junction kept 15 bases outside the gene matches. The CDR3 is 19 residues long. The CDR3 here is CASSDPGLAGVGPGETQYF. The CDR3 nucleotides read TGTGCCAGCAGCGATCCGGGACTAGCGGGAGTTGGGCCGGGAGAGACCCAGTACTTC.

V usage is TRBV7-9 and J usage is TRBJ2-7; D not certain. This CDR3 spans 12 amino acids. The V gene's germline CDR1 is SEHNR and CDR2 FQNEAQ (reference sequence). V dropped 1 base and J dropped 12 bases, with 13 bases sitting between them. The DNA for the CDR3 is TGTGCCAGCAGCTTAGTGGCAGGACCGGTGTACTTC. This codes for CASSLVAGPVYF.

This clonotype was seen only a few times. The V gene is TRBV20-1, the J gene TRBJ2-1; tentative D call: TRBD1 (6 bases). The CDR3 has 16 amino acids. Germline lookup yields CDR1 DFQATT and CDR2 SNEGSKA (reference sequence). The germline V and J ends were trimmed by 1 base and 3 bases, with 16 bases remaining between them. The CDR3 region is CSARVLSRGNYNEQFF. In DNA form, the CDR3 reads TGCAGTGCTAGAGTCCTGAGCAGGGGTAACTACAATGAGCAGTTCTTC.

This clonotype was seen more than once but under ten times. This chain uses TRBV12-3 or TRBV12-4 with TRBJ1-4; D unresolved. Between the trimmed V and J ends, which lost 6 bases and 10 bases, there was a span of 12 bases. CDR3 length: 12 residues. This CDR3 is CASSFSQTKLFF. Here the CDR3 DNA reads TGTGCCAGCAGCTTCTCCCAGACAAAACTGTTTTTT.

This clonotype was counted a few times. The chain joins TRBV7-4 to TRBJ2-7; 12 bases match TRBD1. Germline values: CDR1 SGHVT, CDR2 SQSDAQ. The CDR3 runs to 15 residues. Trimming cost V 5 bases and J 6 bases; bases outside gene matches: 8. The CDR3 loop reads CASSDTGTGGIEQYF. The CDR3 DNA reads TGTGCCAGCAGCGACACCGGGACAGGGGGCATCGAGCAGTACTTC.